This T cell receptor (beta chain) was observed in a study of somatic mutations in cytotoxic T cells in rheumatoid arthritis. Study-level information: Prior to any treatment and right after diagnosis, patient blood (around 30 ml EDTA) was drawn.

This clone came up a few times. The CDR3 contains 16 residues. Germline CDR1 LNHDA, CDR2 SQIVND (reference sequence). Trimming left V 1 base short and J 5 bases short, with 17 bases between. CD4+ cells and CD8+ cells were each obtained through positive magnetic bead selection, and their purity was assessed by flow cytometry. The data were produced by immunoSEQ multiplex PCR, yet TCRdb's version contains in-frame clones alone and is incomplete. The table shows roughly 16,000 clones, with over 60% occurring only once. This sequence originates from an adult with rheumatoid arthritis. The V gene is TRBV19, the J gene TRBJ1-1, with D hard to call. Specimen: CD8+ T cells sorted from blood. CDR3 sequence (DNA): TGTGCCAGTAGTATAGCCCCAGCGGGCATTTGGACTGAAGCTTTCTTT. This gives the protein CASSIAPAGIWTEAFF.